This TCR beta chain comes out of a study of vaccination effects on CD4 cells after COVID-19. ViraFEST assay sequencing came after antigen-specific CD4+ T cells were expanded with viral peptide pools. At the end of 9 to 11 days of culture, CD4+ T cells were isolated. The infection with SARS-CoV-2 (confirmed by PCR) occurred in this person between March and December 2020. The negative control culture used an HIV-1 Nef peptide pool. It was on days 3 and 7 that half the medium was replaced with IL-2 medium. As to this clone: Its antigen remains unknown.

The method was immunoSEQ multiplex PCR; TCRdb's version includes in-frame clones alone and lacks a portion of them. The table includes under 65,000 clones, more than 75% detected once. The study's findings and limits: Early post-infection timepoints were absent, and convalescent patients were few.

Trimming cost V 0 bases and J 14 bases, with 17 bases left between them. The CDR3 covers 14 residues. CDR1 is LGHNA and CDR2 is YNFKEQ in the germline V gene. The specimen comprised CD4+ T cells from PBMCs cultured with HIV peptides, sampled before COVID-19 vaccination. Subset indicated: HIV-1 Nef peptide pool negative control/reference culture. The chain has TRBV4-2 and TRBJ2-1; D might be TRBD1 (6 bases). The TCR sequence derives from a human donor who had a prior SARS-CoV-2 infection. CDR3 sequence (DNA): TGTGCCAGCAGCCAAGACCCACAGGGACGAGGTGAGTTCTTC. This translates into CASSQDPQGRGEFF.